One sample yielded the 19 T cell receptor beta chains listed below, sequenced in a study of blood T cell repertoires in COVID-19. Clones were read by immunoSEQ multiplex PCR, and TCRdb kept only the in-frame ones, dropping some. The table lists approximately 110,000 clones, 85% to 90% of them singletons. Sequenced material: peripheral blood. The receptors originated from a woman aged 45-60 years with acute or convalescent COVID-19.

V usage is TRBV24-1 and J usage is TRBJ1-5; no clear D gene. The ends were cut back, 1 base at V and 4 bases at J, with 4 bases in the middle. Per the germline V gene, CDR1 is KGHDR and CDR2 is SFDVKD. This CDR3 comprises 13 residues. The CDR3 loop reads CATSDFTNQPQHF. The DNA of the CDR3 is TGTGCCACCAGTGATTTTACTAATCAGCCCCAGCATTTT.

The chain couples TRBV3-1 (or the pseudogene TRBV3-2) to TRBJ1-1; 8 bases map to TRBD1. Germline V gives CDR1 LGHDT, CDR2 YNNKEL (reference sequence). The CDR3 totals 15 residues. V trimming: 1 base; J trimming: 7 bases; junction bases outside the gene matches: 8. The CDR3 loop reads CASSQGFQTGGEAFF. The CDR3 DNA sequence: TGTGCCAGCAGCCAAGGATTTCAAACAGGGGGTGAAGCTTTCTTT.

The genes are TRBV9 and TRBJ1-1; 9 bases match TRBD1. This CDR3 contains 13 residues. Germline-derived CDR1 and CDR2 are SGDLS and YYNGEE. V dropped 2 bases and J dropped 5; count of bases not matched to a gene: 1. CDR3 region: CASSVGQGTEAFF. The CDR3 bases are TGTGCCAGCAGCGTGGGACAGGGAACTGAAGCTTTCTTT. The variable domain in full, completed from reference TRBV9 and TRBJ1-1, reads DSGVTQTPKHLITATGQRVTLRCSPRSGDLSVYWYQQSLDQGLQFLIQYYNGEERAKGNILERFSAQQFPDLHSELNLSSLELGDSALYFCASSVGQGTEAFFGQGTRLTVV.

The rearrangement uses TRBV27 and TRBJ2-1, with 7 bases aligning to TRBD2. V was clipped by 6 bases and J by 15 bases; unmatched bases: 17. Germline CDR1 reads MNHEY; CDR2 reads SMNVEV (reference sequence). CDR3 length: 14 residues. CDR3 amino acids: CASRRSPGAGAPFF. For the CDR3, the DNA is TGTGCCAGCAGGAGATCTCCCGGTGCGGGAGCCCCGTTCTTC.

The chain uses TRBV28 and TRBJ1-5; possibly TRBD1 for D (5 bases). The CDR3 runs 13 residues. Germline V gene sequence: CDR1 MDHEN, CDR2 SYDVKM. The germline V and J ends were trimmed by 7 bases and 2 bases, with 9 bases remaining between them. CDR3 in amino acids: CASKPGGNQPQHF. The CDR3 DNA reads as TGTGCCAGCAAACCGGGGGGCAATCAGCCCCAGCATTTT.

This clone was observed once. This rearrangement joins TRBV19 to TRBJ1-1; D not resolved. The length of the CDR3 is 12 residues. Trimming took 7 bases from V and 8 from J, leaving 14 bases between them. Germline CDR1 LNHDA, CDR2 SQIVND (reference sequence). This chain's CDR3 is CASTPGSREAFF. The CDR3 DNA reads as TGTGCCAGTACCCCCGGTAGCCGCGAAGCTTTCTTT.

The V call is TRBV6-6, the J call TRBJ1-5; 9 bases agree with TRBD1. The germline V gene encodes CDR1 MNHNY and CDR2 SVGAGI (reference sequence). After removal of 6 bases from V and 1 base from J, the junction contained 7 bases not matched to a gene. This CDR3 region has 16 residues. DNA of the CDR3: TGTGCCAGCAGACCGGACAGGGGAGGAAGCAATCAGCCCCAGCATTTT. Protein sequence: CASRPDRGGSNQPQHF.

J is TRBJ2-1 and V is TRBV30, with D perhaps TRBD2 (5 bases). This CDR3 is 13 amino acids long. V was pared by 0 bases and J by 6 bases, with 9 bases between. Germline CDR1 GTSNPN, CDR2 SVGIG (reference sequence). Written as DNA, the CDR3 is TGTGCCTGGAGTGTAATTAGCGTCAATGAGCAGTTCTTC. Translation: CAWSVISVNEQFF.

The chain combines TRBV28 with TRBJ2-3; a possible D gene is TRBD2 (5 bases). Trimming pared 8 bases from V and 1 base from J, leaving 19 bases between. The germline gives CDR1 MDHEN, CDR2 SYDVKM. This CDR3 contains 16 residues. CDR3 bases: TGTGCCAGCGTTCCTCGGGGTATGCTTGGCACAGATACGCAGTATTTT. Amino acid sequence: CASVPRGMLGTDTQYF.

The chain is built from TRBV6-1 and TRBJ2-7; 7 nucleotides agree with TRBD2. The CDR3 loop spans 15 amino acids. V shed 2 bases and J 3 bases; nucleotides not matched to a gene: 7. Germline assignment: CDR1 MNHNS and CDR2 SASEGT. For the CDR3, the DNA is TGTGCCAGCAGTGAAAACGGCGGGAGAAACTACGAGCAGTACTTC. Translation gives CASSENGGRNYEQYF.

This chain uses TRBV19 with TRBJ2-7, with TRBD1 as a possible D gene (6 bases). Trimming took off 3 bases at V and 5 bases at J, with 17 bases between the two ends. Germline V gene sequence: CDR1 LNHDA, CDR2 SQIVND (reference sequence). The CDR3 length is 15 residues. CDR3 protein: CASSIRTGREDEQYF. The CDR3 DNA sequence: TGTGCCAGTAGTATTCGAACAGGGAGAGAGGACGAGCAGTACTTC.

The chain joins TRBV28 to TRBJ1-2, with 8 bases fitting TRBD1. The ends lost 3 bases at V and 4 bases at J; junction bases unmatched: 4. Germline loops: CDR1 MDHEN, CDR2 SYDVKM. This CDR3 is 14 amino acids long. The CDR3 nucleotides are TGTGCCAGCAGTTTCCGGACAGGGCCCTATGGCTACACCTTC. Amino acids: CASSFRTGPYGYTF.

The chain joins TRBV5-4 to TRBJ2-7; TRBD2 agrees at 7 bases. The V gene end was trimmed by 2 bases and the J gene end by 5 bases; junction bases not matched to a gene: 4. In germline, CDR1 is SGHNT, CDR2 YYREEE (reference sequence). CDR3 length: 13 amino acids. CDR3 DNA: TGTGCCAGCAGCTTAGGCGGGGGTGACGAGCAGTACTTC. Translated, it gives CASSLGGGDEQYF. Complete variable domain (other parts from reference TRBV5-4 and TRBJ2-7): ETGVTQSPTHLIKTRGQQVTLRCSSQSGHNTVSWYQQALGQGPQFIFQYYREEENGRGNFPPRFSGLQFPNYSSELNVNALELDDSALYLCASSLGGGDEQYFGPGTRLTVT.

The rearrangement joins TRBV24-1 to TRBJ1-5; TRBD1 might be the D (5 bases). Trimming shortened V by 5 bases and J by 5 bases, and 12 bases separated the two germline ends. Germline loops: CDR1 KGHDR, CDR2 SFDVKD. CDR3 length: 14 amino acids. CDR3: CATSAPGRDQPQHF. In DNA, the CDR3 is TGTGCCACCAGTGCACCAGGGAGGGATCAGCCCCAGCATTTT.

V is TRBV18 and J is TRBJ1-5; D remains unclear. Trimming removed 2 bases at V and 6 bases at J, with 11 bases between. This CDR3 is built from 14 residues. Germline V gene data show CDR1 as KGHSH and CDR2 as LQKENI. The CDR3 region has the DNA TGTGCCAGCTCACCAGGAGATTCGGGTCAGCCCCAGCATTTT. Its translation is CASSPGDSGQPQHF.

This chain connects TRBV5-4 to TRBJ2-3; possibly TRBD2 for D (6 bases). V was clipped by 3 bases and J by 0 bases, with 17 bases between them. Germline assignment: CDR1 SGHNT and CDR2 YYREEE (reference sequence). The CDR3 consists of 17 residues. The CDR3 reads CASSSKPPGGSTDTQYF. CDR3 DNA sequence: TGTGCCAGCAGCTCAAAACCCCCTGGGGGGAGCACAGATACGCAGTATTTT.

V is TRBV19 and J is TRBJ2-1, with unresolved D. V lost 4 bases and J 4 bases, leaving 23 bases between the germline ends. The CDR3 extends over 18 amino acids. From germline, CDR1 is LNHDA and CDR2 SQIVND (reference sequence). The CDR3 region has the DNA TGTGCCAGTAGTAAACAGAATTTGGCAGAGTTGATTTACAATGAGCAGTTCTTC. This codes for CASSKQNLAELIYNEQFF. Together with reference TRBV19 and TRBJ2-1, the CDR3 gives the full variable domain: DGGITQSPKYLFRKEGQNVTLSCEQNLNHDAMYWYRQDPGQGLRLIYYSQIVNDFQKGDIAEGYSVSREKKESFPLTVTSAQKNPTAFYLCASSKQNLAELIYNEQFFGPGTRLTVL.

This rearrangement joins TRBV7-3 to TRBJ2-3, with D hard to call. Germline V gives CDR1 SGHTA, CDR2 FQGTGA. This CDR3 spans 13 amino acids. V dropped 4 bases and J dropped 8 bases, with 13 bases sitting between them. CDR3 sequence reads: CASSSSPGVTQYF. For the CDR3, the DNA is TGTGCCAGCAGCTCCAGTCCCGGAGTTACGCAGTATTTT.

The rearrangement links TRBV21-1 to TRBJ2-7; the table's D call, TRBD2, was not checked against the DNA. TRBV21-1 is listed as a pseudogene. The CDR3 loop spans 16 amino acids. The CDR3 bases are TGTGCCAGCAGTACGCGAACTAGCGGCCCCTTCTACGAGCAGTACTTC. Amino acid sequence: CASSTRTSGPFYEQYF.